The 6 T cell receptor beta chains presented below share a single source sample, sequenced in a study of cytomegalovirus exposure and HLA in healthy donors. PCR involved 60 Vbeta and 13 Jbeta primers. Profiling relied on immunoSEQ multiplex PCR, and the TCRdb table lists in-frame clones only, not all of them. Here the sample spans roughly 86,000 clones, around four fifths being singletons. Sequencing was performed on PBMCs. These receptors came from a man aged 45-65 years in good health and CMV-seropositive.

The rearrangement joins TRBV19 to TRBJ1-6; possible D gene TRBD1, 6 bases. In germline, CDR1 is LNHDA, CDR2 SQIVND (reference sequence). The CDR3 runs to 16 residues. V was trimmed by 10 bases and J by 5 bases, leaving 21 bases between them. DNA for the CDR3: TGTGCCACTAAAACGGACAGCGCAACAAATAATTCACCCCTCCACTTT. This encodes CATKTDSATNNSPLHF.

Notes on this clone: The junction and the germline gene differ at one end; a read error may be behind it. In DNA form, the CDR3 reads TGTGCCAGCAGAGCCGGGACAGGGAGCAATCAGCCCCAGAATTTT. It encodes CASRAGTGSNQPQNF. The chain employs TRBV27 and TRBJ1-5, with 9 bases fitting TRBD1. The germline CDR1 and CDR2 sequences are MNHEY and SMNVEV (reference sequence). CDR3 length: 15 residues.

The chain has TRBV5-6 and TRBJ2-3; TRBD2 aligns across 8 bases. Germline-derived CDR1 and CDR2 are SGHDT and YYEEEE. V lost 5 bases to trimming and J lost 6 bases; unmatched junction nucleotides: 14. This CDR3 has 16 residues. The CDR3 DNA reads TGTGCCAGCAGGACCCTAGCGGGTGGCCCTCTGGATACGCAGTATTTT. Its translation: CASRTLAGGPLDTQYF.

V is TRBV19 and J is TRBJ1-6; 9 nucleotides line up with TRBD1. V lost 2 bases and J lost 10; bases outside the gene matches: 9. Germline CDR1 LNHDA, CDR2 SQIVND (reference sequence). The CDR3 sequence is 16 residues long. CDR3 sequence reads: CASSITGTGMRSPLHF. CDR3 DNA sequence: TGTGCCAGTAGTATAACGGGGACAGGGATGCGATCACCCCTCCACTTT. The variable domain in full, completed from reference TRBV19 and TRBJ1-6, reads DGGITQSPKYLFRKEGQNVTLSCEQNLNHDAMYWYRQDPGQGLRLIYYSQIVNDFQKGDIAEGYSVSREKKESFPLTVTSAQKNPTAFYLCASSITGTGMRSPLHFGNGTRLTVT.

The CDR3 region has the DNA TGTGCCAGCAGCCCCGGACAGCCGCAAGAGACCCAGTACTTC. Translation gives CASSPGQPQETQYF. The chain joins TRBV5-5 to TRBJ2-5; possibly TRBD1 for D (6 bases). Germline CDR1 and CDR2: SGHKS and YYEKEE (reference sequence). V shed 4 bases and J shed 2 bases, with 12 bases lying between them. This CDR3 contains 14 residues. Full variable domain (remainder filled in from reference TRBV5-5 and TRBJ2-5): DAGVTQSPTHLIKTRGQQVTLRCSPISGHKSVSWYQQVLGQGPQFIFQYYEKEERGRGNFPDRFSARQFPNYSSELNVNALLLGDSALYLCASSPGQPQETQYFGPGTRLLVL.

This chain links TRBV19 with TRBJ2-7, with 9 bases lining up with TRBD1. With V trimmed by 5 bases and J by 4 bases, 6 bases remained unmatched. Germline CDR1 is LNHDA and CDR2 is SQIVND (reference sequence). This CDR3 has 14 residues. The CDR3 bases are TGTGCCAGTAGTCGCGGACAGGGGATTTACGAGCAGTACTTC. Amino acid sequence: CASSRGQGIYEQYF.